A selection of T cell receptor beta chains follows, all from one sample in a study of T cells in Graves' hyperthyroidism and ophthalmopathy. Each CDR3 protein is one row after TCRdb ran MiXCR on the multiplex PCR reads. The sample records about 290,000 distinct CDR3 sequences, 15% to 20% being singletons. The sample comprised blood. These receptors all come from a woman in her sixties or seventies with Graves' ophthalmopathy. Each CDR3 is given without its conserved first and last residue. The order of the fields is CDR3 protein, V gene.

CDR3: SAEMGPAEAF; V: TRBV20-1
CDR3: ASSLVRESGGANVLT; V: TRBV5-5
CDR3: ASRRGGSYNEQF; V: TRBV7-2
CDR3: SARGTSYEQY; V: TRBV20-1
CDR3: ASSQPGQYYEQY; V: TRBV7-2
CDR3: ASGATRGADTQY; V: TRBV11-2
CDR3: ASTLPTQPGRANVLT; V: TRBV12-3/TRBV12-4
CDR3: ASSQTSGGRVSGANVLT; V: TRBV6-2/TRBV6-3
CDR3: ASSKGSSYEQY; V: TRBV12-3/TRBV12-4
CDR3: ASVTSGGPDTQY; V: TRBV6-2/TRBV6-3
CDR3: ASTPEPDRPQLY; V: TRBV6-1
CDR3: SVVVVRSSGANVLT; V: TRBV29-1
CDR3: ASSLRGAGFRALGYT; V: TRBV27
CDR3: ASKGWINSPLY; V: TRBV7-2
CDR3: AWAAGIFNSYNSPLH; V: TRBV30
CDR3: ASRDREGTGQPQH; V: TRBV2
CDR3: ASSLDLSGGSRNEQF; V: TRBV5-5
CDR3: ASSSTGRGTDTQY; V: TRBV2
CDR3: ASRATDRDTEAF; V: TRBV19
CDR3: ASSQDGDRVEAF; V: TRBV3-1
CDR3: ASSTRTSGVSYEQY; V: TRBV7-2
CDR3: SASYRKPNYGYT; V: TRBV20-1
CDR3: ASSPQGENSGNTIY; V: TRBV18
CDR3: ASSQVRSNQPQH; V: TRBV4-1
CDR3: ASSWLVKAGELF; V: TRBV6-2/TRBV6-3
CDR3: SALDREGDAGNQPQH; V: TRBV20-1
CDR3: ASSSFRQALSNTGELF; V: TRBV11-2
CDR3: ASSPYSDNSPLH; V: TRBV18
CDR3: ASSLVSRGATYEQY; V: TRBV5-6
CDR3: SARSTQGVGAF; V: TRBV20-1
CDR3: ASRTGPYFCYT; V: TRBV2
CDR3: ASTYTGTRSIQY; V: TRBV28
CDR3: ASSLNGGSTTGELF; V: TRBV7-3
CDR3: ASREGDTQY; V: TRBV7-2
CDR3: SAIDSEPYEQY; V: TRBV20-1
CDR3: ASTAGALNYGYT; V: TRBV28